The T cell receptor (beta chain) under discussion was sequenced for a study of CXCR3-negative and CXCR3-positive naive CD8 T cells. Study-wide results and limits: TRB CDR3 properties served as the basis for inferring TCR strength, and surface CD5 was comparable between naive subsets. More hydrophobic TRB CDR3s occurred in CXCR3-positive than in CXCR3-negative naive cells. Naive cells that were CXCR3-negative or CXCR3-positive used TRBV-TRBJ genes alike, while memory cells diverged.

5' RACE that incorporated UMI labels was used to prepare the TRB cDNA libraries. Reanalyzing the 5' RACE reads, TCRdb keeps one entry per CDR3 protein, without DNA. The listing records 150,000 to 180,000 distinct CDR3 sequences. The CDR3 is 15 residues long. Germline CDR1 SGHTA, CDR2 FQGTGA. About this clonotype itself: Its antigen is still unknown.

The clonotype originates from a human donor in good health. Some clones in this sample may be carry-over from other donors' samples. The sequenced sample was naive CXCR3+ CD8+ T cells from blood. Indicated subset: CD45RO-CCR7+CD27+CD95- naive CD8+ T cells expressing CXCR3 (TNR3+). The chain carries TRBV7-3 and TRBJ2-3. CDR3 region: CASSLGIIPTDTQYF.